This record concerns one TCR beta chain sequence. Graft samples were processed, releasing intraepithelial and lamina propria lymphocytes. The sample originates from a study of graft-versus-host responses after intestinal transplantation. Only in-frame clones appear in the TCRdb table, and some are missing; sequencing was by immunoSEQ multiplex PCR. Among approximately 63,000 clones listed, around nine tenths were seen once. V trimming: 1 base; J trimming: 6 bases; junction bases outside the gene matches: 4. Germline lookup yields CDR1 SGHNT and CDR2 YENEEA. The CDR3 has 15 residues. This TCR was sampled from a human patient who received an intestinal transplant, so some T cells may come from the graft donor. The source material was ileum tissue, sampled about 350 days after transplant. V is TRBV11-3 and J is TRBJ2-3, with TRBD2 matching over 10 bases. CDR3 amino acids: CASSLGLAGADTQYF. The CDR3 DNA follows: TGTGCCAGCAGCTTAGGGCTAGCGGGAGCCGATACGCAGTATTTT.